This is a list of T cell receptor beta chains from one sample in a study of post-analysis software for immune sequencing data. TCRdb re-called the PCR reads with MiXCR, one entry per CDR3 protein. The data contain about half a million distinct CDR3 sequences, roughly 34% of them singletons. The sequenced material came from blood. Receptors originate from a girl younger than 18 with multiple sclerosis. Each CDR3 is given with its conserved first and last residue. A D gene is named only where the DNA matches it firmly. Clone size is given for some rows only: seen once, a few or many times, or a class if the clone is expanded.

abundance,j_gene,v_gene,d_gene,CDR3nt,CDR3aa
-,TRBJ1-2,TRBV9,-,TGTGCCAGCAGCGTAGCCAGCTATGGCTACACCTTC,CASSVASYGYTF
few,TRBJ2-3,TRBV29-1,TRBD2,TGCAGCGTCGGACTAGCGGGCGTAGGCACAGATACGCAGTATTTT,CSVGLAGVGTDTQYF
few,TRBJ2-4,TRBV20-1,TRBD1,TGCAGTGCTAGACCCCCGGGACAGGGGGATACCCTCCGGGCCAAAAACATTCAGTACTTC,CSARPPGQGDTLRAKNIQYF
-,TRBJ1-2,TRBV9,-,TGTGCCGGCAGCGTACTTCCCGGTATCGGGGGCAGGGTCGATGGCTACACCTTC,CAGSVLPGIGGRVDGYTF
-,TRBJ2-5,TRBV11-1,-,TGTGCCAGCAGCTTGCCGTCGGGGATGGGGGCCTATGAGACCCAGTACTTC,CASSLPSGMGAYETQYF
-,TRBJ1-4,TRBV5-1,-,TGCGCCAGCAGCCTCGACATAGCTAATGAAAAACTGTTTTTT,CASSLDIANEKLFF
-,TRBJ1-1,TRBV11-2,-,TGTGCCAGCAGCGTACAGGGCCTGAATGCTTTCTTT,CASSVQGLNAFF
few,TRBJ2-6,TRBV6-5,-,TGTGCCAGCAGCCGGTTGAGGGCCAACGTCCTGACTTTC,CASSRLRANVLTF
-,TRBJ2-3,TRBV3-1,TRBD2,TGTGCCAGCAGCCAACTAGCGGGGGGGCCTCGGGATACGCAGTATTTT,CASSQLAGGPRDTQYF
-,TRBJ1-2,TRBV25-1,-,TGTGCCAGCAGTCCCGACGGTATTCTCTCTGGCTACACCTTC,CASSPDGILSGYTF
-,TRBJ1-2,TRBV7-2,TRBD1,TGTGCCAGCGGCTCAGGACAGGGGGCCAACTGTGGCTACACCTTC,CASGSGQGANCGYTF
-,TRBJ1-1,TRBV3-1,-,TGTGCCAGCAGACCCCGGGGGGCGGGGGACACTGAAGCTTTCTTT,CASRPRGAGDTEAFF
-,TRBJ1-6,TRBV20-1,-,TGCAGTGCTAGATTAATTCCCGGACAGCATAATTCACCCCTCCACTTT,CSARLIPGQHNSPLHF
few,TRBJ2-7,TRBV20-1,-,TGCAGCGGCGGGACCCAAAGCGTTTACGAGCAGTACTTC,CSGGTQSVYEQYF
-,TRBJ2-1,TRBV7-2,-,TGTGCCAGCAGCTTAGGGCTAGGGAGCTCCTACAATGAGCAGTTCTTC,CASSLGLGSSYNEQFF
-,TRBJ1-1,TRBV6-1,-,TGTGCCAGCAGTGAAGCCGGGGGCGGTGAAGCTTTCTTT,CASSEAGGGEAFF
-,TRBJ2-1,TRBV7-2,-,TGTGCCAGCAGCTTCCCAGAGGGTATCTCCTACAATGAGCAGTTCTTC,CASSFPEGISYNEQFF
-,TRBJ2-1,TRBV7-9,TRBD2,TGTGCCAGCAGCTTAGTACTAGCGACAAGCTCCTACAATGAGCAGTTCTTC,CASSLVLATSSYNEQFF
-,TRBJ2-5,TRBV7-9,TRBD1,TGTGCCAGCAGCTTCGCTCTGACAGGGTACCAAGAGACCCAGTACTTC,CASSFALTGYQETQYF
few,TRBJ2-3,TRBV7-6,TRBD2,TGTGCCAGCAGCTCAAGACTGCGGGGGGCAAAAGGGCACACAGATACGCAGTATTTT,CASSSRLRGAKGHTDTQYF
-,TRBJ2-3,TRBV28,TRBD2,TGTGCCAGCAGTTTCCTAGCGGGGGGCCCACGCACAGATACGCAGTATTTT,CASSFLAGGPRTDTQYF
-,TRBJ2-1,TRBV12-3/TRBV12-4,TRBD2,TGTGCCAGCAGTTTGGGACCGGCAGGACTAGTCTACAATGAGCAGTTCTTC,CASSLGPAGLVYNEQFF
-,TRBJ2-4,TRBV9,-,TGTGCCAGCAGCATAGGATTGGGGGCGATTGAAAACATTCAGTACTTC,CASSIGLGAIENIQYF
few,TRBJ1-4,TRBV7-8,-,TGTGCCAGCAGCTTAATGATGGCAGGGACCAATGAAAAACTGTTTTTT,CASSLMMAGTNEKLFF
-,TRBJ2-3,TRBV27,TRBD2,TGTGCCAGCAAGGCCCTAGCGGGGGCCACAGATACGCAGTATTTT,CASKALAGATDTQYF
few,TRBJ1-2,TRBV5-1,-,TGCGCCAGCAGCTTGGATCAGGGTAACTATGGCTACACCTTC,CASSLDQGNYGYTF
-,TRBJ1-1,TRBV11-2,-,TGTGCCAGCAGCTCCATGGGGGGTCCCCTGAACACTGAAGCTTTCTTT,CASSSMGGPLNTEAFF
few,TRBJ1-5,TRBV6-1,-,TGTGCCAGCAGTGAAGGCACACCCTATCAGCCCCAGCATTTT,CASSEGTPYQPQHF
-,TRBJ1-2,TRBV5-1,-,TGCGCCAGCAGCTTGGAATCAGACGTCTATGGCTACACCTTC,CASSLESDVYGYTF
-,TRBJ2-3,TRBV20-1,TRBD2,TGCAGTGCTAGAAGCGGGGGGGACACAGATACGCAGTATTTT,CSARSGGDTDTQYF
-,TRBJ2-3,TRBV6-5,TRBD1,TGTGCCAGCAGTTACGAATTATTGGGACAGGGGGCCGGAACAGATACGCAGTATTTT,CASSYELLGQGAGTDTQYF
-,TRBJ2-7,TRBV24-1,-,TGTGCCACCAGTGTTTTGGCCCAACCCTACGAGCAGTACTTC,CATSVLAQPYEQYF
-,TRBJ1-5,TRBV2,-,TGTGCCAGCAGTGTCTCGGGCTCCGGCAATCAGCCCCAGCATTTT,CASSVSGSGNQPQHF
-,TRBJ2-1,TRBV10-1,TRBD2,TGCGCCAGCAGTGAGGAGCGGGGGGATCGGTTCTTC,CASSEERGDRFF
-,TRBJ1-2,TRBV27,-,TGTGCCAGCAGTTTACTAGGGGGGTCTTACTATGGCTACACCTTC,CASSLLGGSYYGYTF
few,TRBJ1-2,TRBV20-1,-,TGCAGTGCTAGTTCTAGGCGGGGGCACTATGGCTACACCTTC,CSASSRRGHYGYTF
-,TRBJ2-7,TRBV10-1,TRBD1,TGCGCCAGCAGCTCGGACAGGAACTACGAGCAGTACTTC,CASSSDRNYEQYF
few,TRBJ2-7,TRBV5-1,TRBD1,TGCGCCAGCAGCTTTTGGCAGGGGGCCCACGAGCAGTACTTC,CASSFWQGAHEQYF
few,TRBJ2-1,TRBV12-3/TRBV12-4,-,TGTGCCAGCAGTTTAGCAAACGGAGGTGAGCAGTTCTTC,CASSLANGGEQFF
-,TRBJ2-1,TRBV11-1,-,TGTGCCAGCAGCTTAGACGCCGGGGCTGAGCAGTTCTTC,CASSLDAGAEQFF
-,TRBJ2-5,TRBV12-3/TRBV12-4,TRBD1,TGTGCCAGCAGAGCAACAGGGGGACGAGAGACCCAGTACTTC,CASRATGGRETQYF
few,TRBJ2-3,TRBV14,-,TGTGCCAGCAGCCCCCAGGCTACCAATACGCAGTATTTT,CASSPQATNTQYF
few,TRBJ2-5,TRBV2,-,TGTGCCAGCAGTGAAATGGGGGGAGAGACCCAGTACTTC,CASSEMGGETQYF
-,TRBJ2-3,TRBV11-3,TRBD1,TGTGCCAGCAGCGGGAGGACAGGGGATACGCAGTATTTT,CASSGRTGDTQYF
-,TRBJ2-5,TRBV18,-,TGTGCCAGCTCACCAACCCCGGGACACCAAGAGACCCAGTACTTC,CASSPTPGHQETQYF
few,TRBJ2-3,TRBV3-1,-,TGTGCCAGCAGCCAAGATACTACTGGGGATCGTTGCGATACGCAGTATTTT,CASSQDTTGDRCDTQYF
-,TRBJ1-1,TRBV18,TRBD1,TGTGCCAGCTCACCCCGAAAGGCAGGGGGGTCCTTAATGAACACTGAAGCTTTCTTT,CASSPRKAGGSLMNTEAFF
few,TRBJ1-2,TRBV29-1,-,TGCAGCGTTGGACGGGGTAACTATGGCTACACCTTC,CSVGRGNYGYTF
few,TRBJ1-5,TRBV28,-,TGTGCCAGCAGCCGTAACCCGCCCCAGCATTTT,CASSRNPPQHF
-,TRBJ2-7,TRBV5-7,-,TGTGCCAGCAGCGCCCCGAAGCCCGAGCAGTACTTC,CASSAPKPEQYF
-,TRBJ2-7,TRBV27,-,TGTGCCTGCAGTGAAAACTATAGCCACGAGCAGTACTTC,CACSENYSHEQYF
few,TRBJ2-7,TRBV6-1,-,TGTGCCAGCAGTGAAGCAGGGCGGGGCTACGAGCAGTACTTC,CASSEAGRGYEQYF
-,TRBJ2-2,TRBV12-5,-,TGTGCTAGTTCAATACTCGCCGGGGAGCTGTTTTTT,CASSILAGELFF
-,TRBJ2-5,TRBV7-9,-,TGTGCCAGCAGCTCTGTTAGCCGGAACCAAGAGACCCAGTACTTC,CASSSVSRNQETQYF
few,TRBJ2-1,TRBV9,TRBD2,TGTGCCAGCAGCGTATCCCCTAGCGGGGGCTACAATGAGCAGTTCTTC,CASSVSPSGGYNEQFF
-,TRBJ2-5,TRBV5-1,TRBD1,TGCGCCAGCCACCGGGACAGAGAGACCCAGTACTTC,CASHRDRETQYF
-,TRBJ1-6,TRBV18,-,TGTGCCAGCTCACCCTCCTATAATTCACCCCTCCACTTT,CASSPSYNSPLHF